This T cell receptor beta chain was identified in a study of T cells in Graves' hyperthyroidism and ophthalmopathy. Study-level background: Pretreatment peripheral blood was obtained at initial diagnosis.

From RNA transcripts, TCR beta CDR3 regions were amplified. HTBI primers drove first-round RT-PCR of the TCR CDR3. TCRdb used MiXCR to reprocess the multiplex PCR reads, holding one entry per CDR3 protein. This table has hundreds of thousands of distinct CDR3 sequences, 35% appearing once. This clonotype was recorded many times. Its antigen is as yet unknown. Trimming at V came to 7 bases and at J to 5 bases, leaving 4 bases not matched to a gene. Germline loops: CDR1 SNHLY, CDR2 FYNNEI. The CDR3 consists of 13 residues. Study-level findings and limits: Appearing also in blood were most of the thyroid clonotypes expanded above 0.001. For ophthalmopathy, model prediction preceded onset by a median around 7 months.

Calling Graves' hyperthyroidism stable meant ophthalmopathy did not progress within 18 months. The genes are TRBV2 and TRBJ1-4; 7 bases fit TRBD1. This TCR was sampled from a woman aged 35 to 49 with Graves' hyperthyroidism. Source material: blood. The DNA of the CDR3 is TGTGCCAGCAAGGACAGGCTGAATGAAAAACTGTTTTTT. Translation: CASKDRLNEKLFF.